Described below is a single TCR beta chain sequence and its context. At the DNA level, this CDR3 is encoded by other sequences in the same sample as well. The data stem from a study of T cell responses to AZD1222 COVID-19 vaccine. Study-wide background: Pooling of second doses given at about 4 or about 12 weeks was done.

V lost 0 bases to trimming and J lost 2 bases; unmatched junction nucleotides: 1. The CDR3 is 14 amino acids. Germline V CDR1 and CDR2: SEHNR, FQNEAQ (reference sequence). Sequencing was performed with immunoSEQ multiplex PCR; in TCRdb, only in-frame clones are kept and a portion is missing. Among about 140,000 clones listed, approximately 89% were seen once. This receptor was taken from an adult in good health. The chain recombines TRBV7-9 with TRBJ2-7, with 7 bases fitting TRBD2. The starting material was peripheral blood, obtained on day 0 of AZD1222 vaccination. CDR3 residues: CASSLAGGPYEQYF. CDR3 DNA: TGTGCCAGCAGCTTAGCGGGAGGGCCCTACGAGCAGTACTTC.